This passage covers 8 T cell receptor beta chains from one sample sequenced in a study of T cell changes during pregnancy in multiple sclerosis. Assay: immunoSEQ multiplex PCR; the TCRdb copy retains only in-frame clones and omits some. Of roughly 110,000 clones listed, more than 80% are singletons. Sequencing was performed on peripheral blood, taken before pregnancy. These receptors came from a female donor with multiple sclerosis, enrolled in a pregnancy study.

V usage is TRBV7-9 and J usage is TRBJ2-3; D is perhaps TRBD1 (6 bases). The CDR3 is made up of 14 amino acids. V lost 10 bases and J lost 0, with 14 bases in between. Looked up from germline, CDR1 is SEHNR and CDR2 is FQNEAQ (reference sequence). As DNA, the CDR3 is TGTGCCATCGAACACAGGGATAGCACAGATACGCAGTATTTT. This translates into CAIEHRDSTDTQYF.

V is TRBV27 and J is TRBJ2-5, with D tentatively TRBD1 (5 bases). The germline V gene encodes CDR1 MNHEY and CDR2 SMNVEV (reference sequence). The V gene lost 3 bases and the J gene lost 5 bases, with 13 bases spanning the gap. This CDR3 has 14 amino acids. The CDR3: CASSFAPGRETQYF. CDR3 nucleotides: TGTGCCAGCAGTTTTGCCCCAGGGCGGGAGACCCAGTACTTC.

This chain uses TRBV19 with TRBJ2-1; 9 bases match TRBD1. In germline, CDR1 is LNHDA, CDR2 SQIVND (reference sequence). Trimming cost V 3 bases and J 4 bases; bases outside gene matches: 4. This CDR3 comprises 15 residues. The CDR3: CASSIRDREYNEQFF. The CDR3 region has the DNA TGTGCCAGTAGTATCCGGGACAGGGAATACAATGAGCAGTTCTTC.

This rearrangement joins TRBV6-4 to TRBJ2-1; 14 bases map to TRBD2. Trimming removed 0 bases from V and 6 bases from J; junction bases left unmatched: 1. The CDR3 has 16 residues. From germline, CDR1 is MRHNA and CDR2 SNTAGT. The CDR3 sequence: CASSDSGTSGSNEQFF. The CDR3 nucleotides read TGTGCCAGCAGTGACTCAGGGACTAGCGGGAGCAATGAGCAGTTCTTC.

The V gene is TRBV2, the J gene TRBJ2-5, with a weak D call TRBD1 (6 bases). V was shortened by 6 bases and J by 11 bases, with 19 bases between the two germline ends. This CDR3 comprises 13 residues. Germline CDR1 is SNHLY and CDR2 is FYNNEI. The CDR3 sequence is CASSRDTDLGQYF. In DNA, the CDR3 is TGTGCCAGCAGCCGGGACACGGACCTGGGGCAGTACTTC.

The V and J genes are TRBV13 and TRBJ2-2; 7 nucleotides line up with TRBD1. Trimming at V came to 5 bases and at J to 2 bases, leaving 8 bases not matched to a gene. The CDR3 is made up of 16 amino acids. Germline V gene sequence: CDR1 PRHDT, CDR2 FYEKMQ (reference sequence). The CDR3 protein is CASSKPGTANTGELFF. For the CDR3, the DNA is TGTGCCAGCAGCAAACCCGGGACAGCAAACACCGGGGAGCTGTTTTTT.

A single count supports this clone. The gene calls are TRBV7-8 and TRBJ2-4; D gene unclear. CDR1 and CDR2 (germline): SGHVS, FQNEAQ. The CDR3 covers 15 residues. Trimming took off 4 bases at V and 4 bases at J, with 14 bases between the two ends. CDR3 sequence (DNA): TGTGCCAGCAGCTCCCACTCCCCGGAGAAAAACATTCAGTACTTC. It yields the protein CASSSHSPEKNIQYF.

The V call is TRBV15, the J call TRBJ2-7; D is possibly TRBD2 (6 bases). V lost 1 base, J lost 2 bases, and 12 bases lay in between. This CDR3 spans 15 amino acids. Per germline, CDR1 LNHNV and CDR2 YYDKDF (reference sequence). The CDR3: CATSRGGENAYEQYF. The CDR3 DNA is TGTGCCACCAGCAGAGGGGGGGAGAATGCCTACGAGCAGTACTTC.